This T cell receptor (beta chain) was sequenced for a study of blood T cell repertoires in COVID-19. Overall study context: Spain, Italy and the United States supplied samples that represented acute and convalescent COVID-19. T cells, B-cell-depleted T cells, or PBMCs supplied cDNA or gDNA.

The CDR3 sequence is 14 residues long. Germline assignment: CDR1 SGHRS and CDR2 YFSETQ. After removal of 4 bases from V and 0 bases from J, the junction contained 3 bases not matched to a gene. Measured with immunoSEQ multiplex PCR; TCRdb has only the in-frame clones, and not every one. The sample lists a few hundred thousand clones, roughly nine tenths occurring once. The sample comprised peripheral blood. The TCR was taken from a woman aged 60-75 years with COVID-19, enrolled during active disease. The chain is built from TRBV5-1 and TRBJ1-2, with 7 bases that match TRBD1. CDR3 nucleotide sequence: TGCGCCAGCAGCAGGGGACAGTCTAACTATGGCTACACCTTC. This translates into CASSRGQSNYGYTF.